The 27 T cell receptor beta chains given below trace back to one sample, sequenced in a study of T cell repertoires in cytomegalovirus infection. MiXCR was run by TCRdb on the reads, yielding one entry per CDR3 protein. The table shows 750,000 to 900,000 distinct CDR3 sequences, with under 35% occurring only once. No antigens are known for them. The specimen was cultured CD8+ T cells from PBMCs, collected from culture after CMV antigen stimulation. The receptors come from a human donor in good health (CMV status not recorded). Some clones in this sample may be carry-over from other donors' samples.

This clonotype was observed a handful of times. V usage is TRBV19 and J usage is TRBJ2-2, with D unresolved. The CDR3 extends over 15 amino acids. V lost 3 bases to trimming and J lost 2 bases, with 10 bases between them. CDR1 LNHDA and CDR2 SQIVND come from the germline V gene (reference sequence). The CDR3 here is CASSMVGSNTGELFF. In DNA, the CDR3 is TGTGCCAGTAGTATGGTGGGTTCCAACACCGGGGAGCTGTTTTTT.

The chain combines TRBV29-1 with TRBJ2-1, with 7 bases fitting TRBD2. J gave up 2 bases and V 4 bases, and 2 bases lay outside the gene matches. CDR1 is SQVTM and CDR2 is ANQGSEA in the germline V gene. The CDR3 is 13 amino acids. In nucleotides, the CDR3 is TGCAGCGTTGGGGGGGGACCCTACAATGAGCAGTTCTTC. It yields the protein CSVGGGPYNEQFF.

The CDR3 loop reads CASSIQVRETQYF. The CDR3 nucleotides read TGTGCCAGTAGTATCCAAGTGAGGGAGACCCAGTACTTC. The chain joins TRBV19 to TRBJ2-5; D is uncertain. CDR1 and CDR2 (germline): LNHDA, SQIVND (reference sequence). Trimming removed 3 bases from V and 5 bases from J, with 10 bases in between. The CDR3 contains 13 residues.

In its sample, this clonotype was seen many times. The chain couples TRBV27 to TRBJ1-2; no firm D call. CDR3 length: 16 amino acids. The germline V and J ends were trimmed by 0 bases and 2 bases, with 13 bases remaining between them. Germline V gene data show CDR1 as MNHEY and CDR2 as SMNVEV (reference sequence). CDR3 residues: CASSLSFSQSNYGYTF. CDR3 DNA sequence: TGTGCCAGCAGTTTATCTTTTTCCCAGAGCAACTATGGCTACACCTTC.

The CDR3 region is CASREGTGELFF. The CDR3, as DNA: TGCGCCAGCAGAGAAGGGACCGGGGAGCTGTTTTTT. The chain recombines TRBV5-1 with TRBJ2-2; D unclear. CDR3 size: 12 residues. Germline loops: CDR1 SGHRS, CDR2 YFSETQ. V was clipped by 5 bases and J by 5 bases, with 7 bases between them.

The V gene is TRBV4-1, the J gene TRBJ1-2; TRBD1 matches at 8 bases. The CDR3 totals 14 residues. Germline V lookup: CDR1 MGHRA, CDR2 YSYEKL. The junction had 1 base not matched to a gene; V was cut back by 0 bases and J by 4 bases. The CDR3: CASSQEQGAYGYTF. CDR3 nucleotide sequence: TGCGCCAGCAGCCAAGAGCAGGGGGCCTATGGCTACACCTTC.

As to this clonotype: A single base separates this from a much larger clone, so it may be a read error. The rearrangement uses TRBV10-3 and TRBJ2-7; unclear D gene. The germline V gene has CDR1 ENHRY and CDR2 SYGVKD. V lost 2 bases and J 3 bases, leaving 2 bases between the germline ends. This CDR3 region has 11 residues. For the CDR3, the DNA is TGTGCCATCAGTGAGGGCTACGAGCAGTACTTC. Its protein product is CAISEGYEQYF.

The J gene is TRBJ2-7, the V gene TRBV2, with 7 bases aligning to TRBD1. The CDR3 consists of 12 residues. In germline, CDR1 is SNHLY, CDR2 FYNNEI. V lost 10 bases to trimming and J lost 6 bases; unmatched junction nucleotides: 9. The CDR3 reads CANRQGDGEQYF. The CDR3 DNA reads as TGTGCCAACAGACAGGGTGACGGCGAGCAGTACTTC.

The CDR3 region is CASSQIRTSENTGELFF. DNA of the CDR3: TGTGCCAGCAGCCAAATCAGGACTAGCGAAAACACCGGGGAGCTGTTTTTT. V gene TRBV7-9 combines with J gene TRBJ2-2; 9 bases map to TRBD2. CDR3 length: 17 amino acids. Losses at the gene ends were 5 bases for V and 2 bases for J; bases not matched to a gene: 9. The germline CDR1 and CDR2 sequences are SEHNR and FQNEAQ (reference sequence).

This chain joins TRBV27 and TRBJ2-2; D is uncertain. Trimming left V 2 bases short and J 3 bases short, with 7 bases between. This CDR3 region has 14 residues. Germline V CDR1 and CDR2: MNHEY, SMNVEV (reference sequence). The CDR3 region is CASSLNSYTGELFF. For the CDR3, the DNA is TGTGCCAGCAGTTTAAATTCTTACACCGGGGAGCTGTTTTTT.

This clonotype rates as medium-sized. Its ends do not fully match the called genes, so a read error is possible. The chain employs TRBV7-2 and TRBJ1-2, with D hard to call. Germline V gene data show CDR1 as SGHTA and CDR2 as FQGNSA. The CDR3 loop spans 12 amino acids. The CDR3 DNA reads as TGTGCCAGCAGCTCCGACTGGTTTACGGCCTGTTTC. Its translation is CASSSDWFTACF.

The table lists this clonotype with a count of one. The V and J genes are TRBV7-2 and TRBJ1-3; 9 bases agree with TRBD1. CDR3 length: 15 residues. After removal of 4 bases from V and 4 bases from J, the junction contained 5 bases not matched to a gene. Germline V gene data show CDR1 as SGHTA and CDR2 as FQGNSA. The CDR3 sequence: CASSSHRGRGNTIYF. The CDR3 region has the DNA TGTGCCAGCAGCTCCCACAGGGGGCGAGGAAACACCATATATTTT.

This clonotype was detected only once. The V gene is TRBV6-4, the J gene TRBJ2-1; D not resolved. CDR1 is MRHNA, CDR2 SNTAGT, per germline. Trimming cost V 5 bases and J 8 bases, with 13 bases left between them. The CDR3 is made up of 13 amino acids. The CDR3 sequence is CASSRALNDEQFF. For the CDR3, the DNA is TGTGCCAGCAGTCGGGCGCTTAACGATGAGCAGTTCTTC.

V usage is TRBV2 and J usage is TRBJ1-6; the D gene is possibly TRBD1 (6 bases). V lost 5 bases to trimming and J lost 3 bases, with 17 bases between them. Looked up from germline, CDR1 is SNHLY and CDR2 is FYNNEI. CDR3 length: 17 residues. Here the CDR3 reads CASSPGQILDYNSPLHF. Written as DNA, the CDR3 is TGTGCCAGCAGTCCAGGACAGATTCTTGACTATAATTCACCCCTCCACTTT.

This clonotype was observed many times. V usage is TRBV27 and J usage is TRBJ2-1; D is undetermined. This CDR3 region has 11 residues. V was clipped by 6 bases and J by 4 bases, with 4 bases between them. Germline CDR1 is MNHEY and CDR2 is SMNVEV (reference sequence). CDR3 loop: CASSLYNEQFF. The CDR3 DNA reads TGTGCCAGCAGCCTTTACAATGAGCAGTTCTTC.

The chain links TRBV12-5 to TRBJ2-3, with D perhaps assigned TRBD1 or TRBD2 (7 bases each). This CDR3 contains 20 residues. Trimming took off 3 bases at V and 4 bases at J, with 29 bases between the two ends. Germline V gene data show CDR1 as LGHNT and CDR2 as FRNRAP. Here the CDR3 DNA reads TGTGCTAGTGGTTTCCCCCAGGGGGTTGAGGGAGGGATTAGGGCAGATACGCAGTATTTT. Protein: CASGFPQGVEGGIRADTQYF.

The V gene is TRBV14, the J gene TRBJ1-1; D is unclear. From germline, CDR1 is SGHDN and CDR2 FVKESK. There are 14 residues in the CDR3. The V end was cut by 2 bases, the J end by 0 bases, with 7 bases between. CDR3: CASSQLNLNTEAFF. Here the CDR3 DNA reads TGTGCCAGCAGCCAACTGAACTTGAACACTGAAGCTTTCTTT.

This chain joins TRBV20-1 and TRBJ2-2; no clear D gene. Between the trimmed V and J ends, which lost 6 bases and 1 base, there was a span of 9 bases. Germline lookup yields CDR1 DFQATT and CDR2 SNEGSKA (reference sequence). This CDR3 has 13 amino acids. The CDR3 nucleotides are TGCAGTGCCCGGACGGGGAACACCGGGGAGCTGTTTTTT. Its translation: CSARTGNTGELFF.

The chain is built from TRBV7-6 and TRBJ2-5; 11 bases fit TRBD2. The CDR3 is 17 residues long. The germline gives CDR1 SGHVS, CDR2 FNYEAQ. Unmatched junction bases numbered 9, after V lost 4 bases and J lost 2 bases. The CDR3 region is CASSSPGASGGQETQYF. DNA for the CDR3: TGTGCCAGCAGCTCCCCGGGGGCTAGCGGGGGGCAAGAGACCCAGTACTTC.

In its sample, this clonotype was seen once. The chain has TRBV20-1 and TRBJ1-1; D is uncertain. CDR1 and CDR2 (germline): DFQATT, SNEGSKA (reference sequence). This CDR3 has 16 amino acids. Between the trimmed V and J ends, which lost 2 bases and 1 base, there was a span of 17 bases. CDR3 loop: CSARRPAGNENTEAFF. The CDR3 DNA reads as TGCAGTGCTAGACGACCCGCCGGGAACGAGAACACTGAAGCTTTCTTT.

The V gene is TRBV19, the J gene TRBJ1-1, with 10 bases matching TRBD1. CDR3 size: 15 residues. V dropped 6 bases and J dropped 6; count of bases not matched to a gene: 10. CDR1 is LNHDA and CDR2 is SQIVND in the germline V gene (reference sequence). CDR3 residues: CASSFPGQGLSEAFF. DNA of the CDR3: TGTGCCAGTAGCTTCCCGGGACAGGGGTTATCTGAAGCTTTCTTT.

The chain links TRBV4-1 to TRBJ2-1; D might be TRBD1 or TRBD2, each matching 5 bases. This CDR3 has 15 amino acids. Germline lookup yields CDR1 MGHRA and CDR2 YSYEKL. The ends were cut back, 6 bases at V and 2 bases at J, with 14 bases in the middle. This CDR3 is CASSYSEGPYNEQFF. CDR3 DNA: TGCGCCAGCAGTTACAGCGAGGGGCCCTACAATGAGCAGTTCTTC.

This clonotype has at least ten counts. This chain uses TRBV7-8 with TRBJ1-4, with D unclear. The CDR3 is made up of 16 amino acids. Germline-derived CDR1 and CDR2 are SGHVS and FQNEAQ. Between the trimmed V and J ends, which lost 1 base and 3 bases, there was a span of 12 bases. The CDR3 sequence: CASSLVRTAPNEKLFF. The CDR3 DNA reads TGTGCCAGCAGCTTAGTCCGGACGGCTCCTAATGAAAAACTGTTTTTT. Looking up the rest from reference TRBV7-8 and TRBJ1-4 gives the full variable domain: GAGVSQSPRYKVAKRGQDVALRCDPISGHVSLFWYQQALGQGPEFLTYFQNEAQLDKSGLPSDRFFAERPEGSVSTLKIQRTQQEDSAVYLCASSLVRTAPNEKLFFGSGTQLSVL.

The gene calls are TRBV7-6 and TRBJ1-1; 7 bases match TRBD1. With V trimmed by 6 bases and J by 1 base, 8 bases remained unmatched. Germline-derived CDR1 and CDR2 are SGHVS and FNYEAQ. CDR3 size: 15 residues. The CDR3 bases are TGTGCCAGCAGTTTCCTACAGGGGCAGAACACTGAAGCTTTCTTT. Translating gives CASSFLQGQNTEAFF. The whole variable domain, remainder taken from reference TRBV7-6 and TRBJ1-1, is GAGVSQSPRYKVTKRGQDVALRCDPISGHVSLYWYRQALGQGPEFLTYFNYEAQQDKSGLPNDRFSAERPEGSISTLTIQRTEQRDSAMYRCASSFLQGQNTEAFFGQGTRLTVV.

This clonotype was detected only once. V and J are TRBV9 and TRBJ1-2; TRBD1 matches at 10 bases. The germline CDR1 and CDR2 sequences are SGDLS and YYNGEE. The CDR3 sequence is 15 residues long. V dropped 4 bases and J dropped 4; count of bases not matched to a gene: 7. The CDR3 sequence: CASSFDRGQGYGYTF. The CDR3, as DNA: TGTGCCAGCAGCTTCGACAGGGGGCAGGGCTATGGCTACACCTTC.

CDR3 residues: CASSIGGLTEAFF. CDR3 sequence (DNA): TGTGCCAGCAGCATAGGGGGATTAACTGAAGCTTTCTTT. The chain combines TRBV7-3 with TRBJ1-1; D may be TRBD1 (6 bases). This CDR3 is built from 13 residues. V was shortened by 5 bases and J by 5 bases, with 12 bases between the two germline ends. Germline loops: CDR1 SGHTA, CDR2 FQGTGA.

The rearrangement joins TRBV4-2 to TRBJ2-1; 7 bases match TRBD1. CDR1 is LGHNA and CDR2 is YNFKEQ in the germline V gene. This CDR3 is 17 amino acids long. V trimming: 4 bases; J trimming: 0 bases; junction bases outside the gene matches: 9. The CDR3 region has the DNA TGTGCCAGCAGCCTTTTGGGACAGATGAACTCCTACAATGAGCAGTTCTTC. Its translation: CASSLLGQMNSYNEQFF.